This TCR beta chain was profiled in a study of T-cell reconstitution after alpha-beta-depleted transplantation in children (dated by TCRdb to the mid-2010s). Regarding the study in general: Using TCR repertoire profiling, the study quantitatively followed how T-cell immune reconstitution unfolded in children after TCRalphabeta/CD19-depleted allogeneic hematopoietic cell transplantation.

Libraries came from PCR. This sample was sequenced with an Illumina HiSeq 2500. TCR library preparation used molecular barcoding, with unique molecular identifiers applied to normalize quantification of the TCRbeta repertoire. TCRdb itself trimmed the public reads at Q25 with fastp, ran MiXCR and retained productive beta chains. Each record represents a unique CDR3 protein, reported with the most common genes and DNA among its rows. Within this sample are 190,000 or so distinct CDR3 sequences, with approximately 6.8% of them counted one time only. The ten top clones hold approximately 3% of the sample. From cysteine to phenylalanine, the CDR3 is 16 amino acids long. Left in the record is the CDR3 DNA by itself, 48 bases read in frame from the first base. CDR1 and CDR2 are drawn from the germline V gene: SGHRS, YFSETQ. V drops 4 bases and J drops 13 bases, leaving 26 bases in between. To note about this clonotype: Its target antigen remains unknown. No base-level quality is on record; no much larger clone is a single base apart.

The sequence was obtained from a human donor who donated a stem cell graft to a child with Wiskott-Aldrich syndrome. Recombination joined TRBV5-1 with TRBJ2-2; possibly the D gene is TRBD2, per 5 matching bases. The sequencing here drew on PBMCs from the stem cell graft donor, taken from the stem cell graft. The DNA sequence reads TGCGCCAGCAGCGAGGGCCTCGTGGCTGTCGCGATCGGGCTGTTTTTT. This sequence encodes CASSEGLVAVAIGLFF.